Presented here are 16 T cell receptor beta chains from one specimen sequenced in a study of cytomegalovirus exposure and HLA in healthy donors. Amplification used 60 Vbeta primers and 13 Jbeta primers. The assay was immunoSEQ multiplex PCR, and TCRdb's table has in-frame clones only and misses some. The profile shows 130,000 or so clones, about two thirds of them singletons. Sequencing was performed on PBMCs. Receptor source: a man in his forties or fifties in good health and CMV-seropositive.

This clone was observed a handful of times. The V and J genes are TRBV4-2 and TRBJ1-1; D uncertain. Trimming removed 1 base from V and 1 base from J, with 10 bases in between. This CDR3 has 15 amino acids. Per the germline V gene, CDR1 is LGHNA and CDR2 is YNFKEQ. The CDR3 loop reads CASSQGLGRNTEAFF. The CDR3 nucleotides are TGTGCCAGCAGCCAAGGCCTGGGGAGGAACACTGAAGCTTTCTTT.

This clone was seen more than once but under ten times. The chain combines TRBV7-3 with TRBJ2-7; D is possibly TRBD2 (5 bases). Trimming stripped 5 bases from V and 6 bases from J, with 17 bases between. Germline lookup yields CDR1 SGHTA and CDR2 FQGTGA. This CDR3 contains 14 residues. The CDR3 loop reads CASSPKSGSGEQYF. CDR3 in DNA: TGTGCCAGCAGCCCCAAATCGGGGTCGGGCGAGCAGTACTTC. The variable domain in full, with the rest retrieved from reference TRBV7-3 and TRBJ2-7, is GAGVSQTPSNKVTEKGKYVELRCDPISGHTALYWYRQSLGQGPEFLIYFQGTGAADDSGLPNDRFFAVRPEGSVSTLKIQRTERGDSAVYLCASSPKSGSGEQYFGPGTRLTVT.

The chain links TRBV7-9 to TRBJ1-1; D call uncertain. Germline CDR1 is SEHNR and CDR2 is FQNEAQ (reference sequence). The CDR3 has 10 residues. The V gene lost 8 bases and the J gene lost 8 bases, with 9 bases spanning the gap. CDR3 coding DNA: TGTGCCAGCTCTCTTTCCGAAGCTTTCTTT. It specifies CASSLSEAFF.

This clone was picked up one time. This chain joins TRBV29-1 and TRBJ1-1; 8 bases are a match to TRBD1. The CDR3 totals 11 residues. The junction had 1 base not matched to a gene; V was cut back by 6 bases and J by 4 bases. Germline CDR1 is SQVTM and CDR2 is ANQGSEA. CDR3 in amino acids: CSVTGGTEAFF. Here the CDR3 DNA reads TGCAGCGTAACAGGGGGCACTGAAGCTTTCTTT.

The CDR3 DNA reads TGCGCCAGCAGCTTCGGACAAACAGGGAATAATGAGCAGTTCTTC. It translates to CASSFGQTGNNEQFF. The chain carries TRBV5-1 and TRBJ2-1; TRBD1 might be the D (6 bases). The CDR3 extends over 15 amino acids. V was trimmed by 2 bases and J by 7 bases, leaving 16 bases between them. Germline CDR1 reads SGHRS; CDR2 reads YFSETQ.

This chain links TRBV7-9 with TRBJ1-6, with a tentative D call TRBD1 (5 bases). The V end lost 3 bases, the J end lost 7 bases, and 13 bases lay between the germline ends. Germline CDR1 reads SEHNR; CDR2 reads FQNEAQ (reference sequence). The CDR3 runs 15 residues. The CDR3 loop is CASSLVGLRNSPLHF. The CDR3 DNA reads as TGTGCCAGCAGCTTGGTGGGACTGAGAAATTCACCCCTCCACTTT.

The chain employs TRBV11-3 and TRBJ2-2; 14 bases agree with TRBD2. The germline gives CDR1 SGHNT, CDR2 YENEEA. This CDR3 comprises 15 residues. V lost 10 bases and J lost 4; bases outside the gene matches: 5. The CDR3 sequence: CATMGLAGATGELFF. CDR3 coding DNA: TGTGCCACCATGGGACTAGCGGGAGCCACCGGGGAGCTGTTTTTT.

This sequence joins TRBV25-1 and TRBJ2-7, with 8 bases aligning to TRBD2. Germline CDR1 and CDR2: MGHDK and SYGVNS. This CDR3 contains 15 residues. Trimming cost V 4 bases and J 6 bases; bases outside gene matches: 11. Here the CDR3 DNA reads TGTGCCAGCAGTGGCCCCGGGACTAGTGCGAGCGAGCAGTACTTC. It codes for CASSGPGTSASEQYF.

The genes are TRBV19 and TRBJ1-1; 8 bases map to TRBD1. J was trimmed by 0 bases and V by 4 bases; bases with no gene match: 4. Germline CDR1 and CDR2: LNHDA and SQIVND (reference sequence). The CDR3 length is 15 residues. Here the CDR3 reads CASSSRQGMNTEAFF. The CDR3 bases are TGTGCCAGTAGTAGCAGACAGGGGATGAACACTGAAGCTTTCTTT.

The sample holds a few counts of this clone. The J gene is TRBJ1-1, the V gene TRBV7-8; TRBD1 matches 7 bases. With 7 bases clipped from V and 4 bases from J, the junction kept 6 bases outside the gene matches. This CDR3 contains 13 residues. Germline V gene sequence: CDR1 SGHVS, CDR2 FQNEAQ. The CDR3 here is CASTIDRATEAFF. In nucleotides, the CDR3 is TGTGCCAGCACCATCGACAGGGCCACTGAAGCTTTCTTT.

The rearrangement links TRBV6-1 to TRBJ1-1; 8 bases align to TRBD1. The CDR3 is made up of 13 amino acids. CDR1 MNHNS and CDR2 SASEGT come from the germline V gene. Trimming took 8 bases from V and 8 from J; bases not matched to a gene: 10. The DNA for the CDR3 is TGTGCCAGCGCCGGACAGGGAAGGAGGGAAGCTTTCTTT. It encodes CASAGQGRREAFF.

The chain is built from TRBV6-4 and TRBJ2-5, with D maybe TRBD1 (5 bases). With 3 bases removed from V and 2 bases from J, the gap between germline ends came to 13 bases. Germline assignment: CDR1 MRHNA and CDR2 SNTAGT. CDR3 length: 15 amino acids. The DNA for the CDR3 is TGTGCCAGCAGTGAGGAAGGACAACTACAAGAGACCCAGTACTTC. This codes for CASSEEGQLQETQYF.

This sequence joins TRBV5-1 and TRBJ2-1; tentative D call: TRBD1 (5 bases). CDR3 length equals 13 residues. Germline values: CDR1 SGHRS, CDR2 YFSETQ. Trimming took off 5 bases at V and 4 bases at J, with 10 bases between the two ends. CDR3: CASRKQEYNEQFF. CDR3 coding DNA: TGCGCCAGCAGGAAACAGGAGTACAATGAGCAGTTCTTC.

The V and J genes are TRBV6-1 and TRBJ2-5, with TRBD2 identical over 9 bases. The germline V gene has CDR1 MNHNS and CDR2 SASEGT. This CDR3 contains 14 residues. V lost 1 base and J lost 6; bases outside the gene matches: 3. This chain's CDR3 is CASSEVAGGKTQYF. Written as DNA, the CDR3 is TGTGCCAGCAGTGAAGTCGCGGGGGGGAAGACCCAGTACTTC.

This chain joins TRBV10-3 and TRBJ2-5, with 9 nucleotides matching TRBD2. The CDR3 loop spans 13 amino acids. With 11 bases clipped from V and 2 bases from J, the junction kept 6 bases outside the gene matches. CDR1 is ENHRY and CDR2 is SYGVKD in the germline V gene. CDR3 amino acids: CASRSGGQETQYF. In DNA, the CDR3 is TGTGCCTCGAGAAGCGGGGGGCAAGAGACCCAGTACTTC.

V gene TRBV12-2 combines with J gene TRBJ2-5; TRBD2 was called by the table and not checked on the DNA. TRBV12-2 counts as a pseudogene. The CDR3 runs to 14 residues. For the CDR3, the DNA is TGTGCAAGTCGCTTAGCAGCTTTCCAAGAGACCCAGTACTTC. Protein product: CASRLAAFQETQYF.